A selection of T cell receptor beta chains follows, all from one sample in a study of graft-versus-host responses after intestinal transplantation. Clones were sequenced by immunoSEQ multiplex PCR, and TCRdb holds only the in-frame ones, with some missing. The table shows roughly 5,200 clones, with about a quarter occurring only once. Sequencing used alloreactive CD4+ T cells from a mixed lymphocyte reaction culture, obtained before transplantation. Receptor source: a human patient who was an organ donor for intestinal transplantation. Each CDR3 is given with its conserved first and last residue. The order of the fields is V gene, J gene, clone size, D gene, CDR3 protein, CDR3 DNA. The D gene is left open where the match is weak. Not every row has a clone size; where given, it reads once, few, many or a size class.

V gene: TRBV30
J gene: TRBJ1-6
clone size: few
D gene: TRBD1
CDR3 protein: CAWSVRRTGNSPLHF
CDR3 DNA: TGTGCCTGGAGTGTACGGAGGACAGGGAATTCACCCCTCCACTTT

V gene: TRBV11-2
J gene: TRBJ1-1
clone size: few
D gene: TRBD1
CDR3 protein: CAGQVGGTEAFF
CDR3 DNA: TGTGCCGGACAGGTGGGTGGCACTGAAGCTTTCTTT

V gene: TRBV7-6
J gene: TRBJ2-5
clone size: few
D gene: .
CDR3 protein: CASQSQETQYF
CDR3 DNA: TGTGCCAGCCAATCCCAAGAGACCCAGTACTTC

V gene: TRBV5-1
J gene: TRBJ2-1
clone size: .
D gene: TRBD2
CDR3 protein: CASSFGGVNNEQFF
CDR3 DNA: TGCGCCAGCAGCTTCGGGGGGGTCAACAATGAGCAGTTCTTC

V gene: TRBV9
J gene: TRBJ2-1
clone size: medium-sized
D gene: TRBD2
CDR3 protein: CASSVGLAAYNEQFF
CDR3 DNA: TGTGCCAGCAGCGTAGGACTAGCGGCCTACAATGAGCAGTTCTTC

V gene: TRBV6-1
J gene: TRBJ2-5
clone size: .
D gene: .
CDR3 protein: CASSADPRTKETQYF
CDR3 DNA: TGTGCCAGCAGTGCCGACCCAAGGACTAAAGAGACCCAGTACTTC

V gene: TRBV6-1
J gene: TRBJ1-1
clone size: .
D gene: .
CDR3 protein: CAISEGRRSMNTEAFF
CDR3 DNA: TGTGCCATCAGTGAAGGTCGGCGGTCGATGAACACTGAAGCTTTCTTT

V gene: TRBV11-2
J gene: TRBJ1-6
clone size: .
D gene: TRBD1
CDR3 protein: CASSFRGGRDSYNSPLHF
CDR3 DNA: TGTGCCAGCAGCTTTAGAGGGGGCAGGGATTCCTATAATTCACCCCTCCACTTT

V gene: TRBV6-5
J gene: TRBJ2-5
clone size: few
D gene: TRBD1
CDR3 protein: CASASQTQGAETQYF
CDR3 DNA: TGTGCCAGCGCGAGCCAAACACAGGGGGCAGAGACCCAGTACTTC

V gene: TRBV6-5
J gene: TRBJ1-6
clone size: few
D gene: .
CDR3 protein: CASSYGRDNSPLHF
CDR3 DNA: TGTGCCAGCAGTTATGGCAGGGATAATTCACCCCTCCACTTT

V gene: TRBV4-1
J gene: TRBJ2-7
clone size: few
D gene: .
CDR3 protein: CASSQVNPSSYEQYF
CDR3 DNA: TGCGCCAGCAGCCAAGTCAATCCTAGCTCCTACGAGCAGTACTTC

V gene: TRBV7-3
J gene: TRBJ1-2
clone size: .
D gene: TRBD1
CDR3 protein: CASSLVGQGVYGYTF
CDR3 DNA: TGTGCCAGCAGCTTAGTTGGGCAGGGGGTATATGGCTACACCTTC

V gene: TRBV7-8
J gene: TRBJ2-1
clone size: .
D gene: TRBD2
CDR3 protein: CASSFLLAGVKGNEQFF
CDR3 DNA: TGTGCCAGCAGCTTTCTCCTAGCGGGAGTGAAGGGCAATGAGCAGTTCTTC

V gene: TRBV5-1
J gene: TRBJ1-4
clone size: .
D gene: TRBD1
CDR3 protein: CASSSGGEKLFF
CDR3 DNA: TGCGCCAGCAGCTCAGGGGGGGAAAAACTGTTTTTT

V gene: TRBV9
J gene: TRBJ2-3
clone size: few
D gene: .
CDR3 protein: CASSVKGSLRADTQYF
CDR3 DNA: TGTGCCAGCAGCGTAAAGGGATCCCTGAGGGCAGATACGCAGTATTTT

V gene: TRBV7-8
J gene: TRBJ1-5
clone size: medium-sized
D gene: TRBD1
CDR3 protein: CASSFAGGLNQPQHF
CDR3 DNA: TGTGCCAGCAGCTTCGCAGGGGGGCTTAATCAGCCCCAGCATTTT

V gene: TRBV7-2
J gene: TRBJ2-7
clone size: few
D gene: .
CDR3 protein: CASSLEGASSYEQYF
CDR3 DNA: TGTGCCAGCAGCTTAGAAGGGGCAAGCTCCTACGAGCAGTACTTC

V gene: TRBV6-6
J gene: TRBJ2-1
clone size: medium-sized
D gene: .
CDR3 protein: CASRLPLAARFDEQFF
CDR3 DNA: TGTGCCAGCAGATTGCCTCTCGCGGCGAGGTTCGATGAGCAGTTCTTC

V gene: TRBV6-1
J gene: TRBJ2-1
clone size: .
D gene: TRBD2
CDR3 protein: CASRKREGNEQFF
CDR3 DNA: TGTGCCAGCAGAAAGCGGGAGGGCAATGAGCAGTTCTTC

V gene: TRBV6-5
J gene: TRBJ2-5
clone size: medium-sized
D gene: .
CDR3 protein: CASSRVGETQYF
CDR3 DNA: TGTGCCAGCAGCAGGGTCGGAGAGACCCAGTACTTC

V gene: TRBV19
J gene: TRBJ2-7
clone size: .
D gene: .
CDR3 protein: CASIGVKGTYEQYF
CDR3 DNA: TGTGCCAGTATAGGGGTCAAAGGGACCTACGAGCAGTACTTC

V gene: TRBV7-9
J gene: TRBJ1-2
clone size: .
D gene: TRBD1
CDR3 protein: CASSLPARGRSGGYTF
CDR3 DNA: TGTGCCAGCAGCCTTCCGGCCAGGGGGCGTAGTGGTGGCTACACCTTC

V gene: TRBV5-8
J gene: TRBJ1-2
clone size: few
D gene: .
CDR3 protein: CASSLSQGGYTF
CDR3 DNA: TGTGCCAGCAGCTTGTCACAGGGAGGCTACACCTTC

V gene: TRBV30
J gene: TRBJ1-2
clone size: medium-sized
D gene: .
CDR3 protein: CAWSKTARRGYTF
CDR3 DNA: TGTGCCTGGAGTAAGACAGCCCGAAGGGGCTACACCTTC

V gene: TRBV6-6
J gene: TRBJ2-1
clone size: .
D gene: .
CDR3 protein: CASSYSQRVEQFF
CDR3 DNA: TGTGCCAGCAGTTACTCCCAGCGCGTGGAGCAGTTCTTC

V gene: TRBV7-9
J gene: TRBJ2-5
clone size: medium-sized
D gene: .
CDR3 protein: CASSYSRSQETQYF
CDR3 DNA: TGTGCCAGCAGCTACTCTAGGTCCCAAGAGACCCAGTACTTC

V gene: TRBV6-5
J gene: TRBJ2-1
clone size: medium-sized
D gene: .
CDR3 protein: CASSRGNEQFF
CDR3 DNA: TGTGCCAGCAGCCGGGGTAATGAGCAGTTCTTC

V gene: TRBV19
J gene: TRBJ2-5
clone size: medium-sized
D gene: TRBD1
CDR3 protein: CASSITGAKTPETQYF
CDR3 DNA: TGTGCCAGTAGTATTACAGGGGCTAAGACACCAGAGACCCAGTACTTC

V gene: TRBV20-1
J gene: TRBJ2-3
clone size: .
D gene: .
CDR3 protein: CSARPVDTQYF
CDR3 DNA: TGCAGTGCTAGACCCGTGGATACGCAGTATTTT

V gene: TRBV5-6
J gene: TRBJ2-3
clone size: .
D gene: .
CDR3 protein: CASSLDAGYTDTQYF
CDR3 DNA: TGTGCCAGCAGCTTAGATGCGGGGTACACAGATACGCAGTATTTT

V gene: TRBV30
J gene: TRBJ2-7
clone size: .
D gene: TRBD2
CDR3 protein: CAWSHPTSGGYEQYF
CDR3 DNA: TGTGCCTGGAGTCACCCCACTAGCGGGGGCTACGAGCAGTACTTC

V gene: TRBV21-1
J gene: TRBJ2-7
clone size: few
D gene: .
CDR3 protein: CASSTGHPVVCEQYF
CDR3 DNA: TGTGCCAGCAGCACTGGACACCCGGTTGTGTGCGAGCAGTACTTC

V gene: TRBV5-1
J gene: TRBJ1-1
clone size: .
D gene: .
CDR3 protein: CASSLVGASEAFF
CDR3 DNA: TGCGCCAGCAGCTTGGTAGGGGCCTCTGAAGCTTTCTTT

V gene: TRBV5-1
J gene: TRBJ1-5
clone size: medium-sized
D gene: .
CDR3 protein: CASSLGGPNQPQHF
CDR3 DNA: TGCGCCAGCAGCTTGGGGGGCCCCAATCAGCCCCAGCATTTT

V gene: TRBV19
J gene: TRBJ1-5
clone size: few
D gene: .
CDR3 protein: CASSISPSYSNQPQHF
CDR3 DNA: TGTGCCAGTAGTATATCCCCCTCCTATAGCAATCAGCCCCAGCATTTT

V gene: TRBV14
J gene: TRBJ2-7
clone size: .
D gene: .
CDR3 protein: CASSQDVVASVPYEQYF
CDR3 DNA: TGTGCCAGCAGCCAAGATGTAGTGGCTAGCGTTCCCTACGAGCAGTACTTC

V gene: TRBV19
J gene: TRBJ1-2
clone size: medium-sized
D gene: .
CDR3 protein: CASTPDSNYGYTF
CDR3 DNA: TGTGCCAGTACCCCGGACAGTAACTATGGCTACACCTTC

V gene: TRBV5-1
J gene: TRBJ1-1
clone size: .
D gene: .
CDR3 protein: CASSLVSGMNTEAFF
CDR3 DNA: TGCGCCAGCAGCTTGGTCTCGGGGATGAACACTGAAGCTTTCTTT

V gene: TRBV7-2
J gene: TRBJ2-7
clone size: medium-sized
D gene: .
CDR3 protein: CASSYDYLAGPYEQYF
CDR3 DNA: TGTGCCAGCAGCTACGACTATCTCGCGGGCCCCTACGAGCAGTACTTC

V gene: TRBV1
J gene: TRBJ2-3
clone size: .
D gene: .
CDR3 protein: CTSSQTSTDTQYF
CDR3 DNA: TGCACCAGCAGCCAAACTTCGACAGATACGCAGTATTTT

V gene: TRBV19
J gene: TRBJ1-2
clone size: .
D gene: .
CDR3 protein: CASSLAGTQGRGYTF
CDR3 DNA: TGTGCCAGTAGTCTAGCCGGGACTCAGGGACGAGGCTACACCTTC

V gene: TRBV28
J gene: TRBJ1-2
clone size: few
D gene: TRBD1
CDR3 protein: CASSVQGGIGYTF
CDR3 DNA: TGTGCCAGCAGCGTACAGGGGGGCATTGGCTACACCTTC

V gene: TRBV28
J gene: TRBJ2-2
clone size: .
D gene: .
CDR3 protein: CASSSRERAGELFF
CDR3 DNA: TGTGCCAGCAGCTCTAGGGAGAGGGCCGGGGAGCTGTTTTTT

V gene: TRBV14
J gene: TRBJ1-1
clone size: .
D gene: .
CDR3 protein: CASSQDFGQTNTEAFF
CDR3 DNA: TGTGCCAGCAGCCAAGATTTCGGACAGACAAACACTGAAGCTTTCTTT

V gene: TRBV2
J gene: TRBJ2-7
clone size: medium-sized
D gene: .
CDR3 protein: CASSEYDEQYF
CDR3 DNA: TGTGCCAGCAGTGAATATGACGAGCAGTACTTC

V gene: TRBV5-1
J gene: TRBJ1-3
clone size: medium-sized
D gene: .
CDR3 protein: CASSPGTSGNTIYF
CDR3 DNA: TGCGCCAGCAGCCCAGGGACATCGGGAAACACCATATATTTT

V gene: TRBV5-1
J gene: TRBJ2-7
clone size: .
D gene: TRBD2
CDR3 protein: CASSLREGGEQYF
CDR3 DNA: TGCGCCAGCAGCTTGCGGGAGGGCGGGGAGCAGTACTTC

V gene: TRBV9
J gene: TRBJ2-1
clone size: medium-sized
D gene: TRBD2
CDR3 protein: CASSVGTSSYNEQFF
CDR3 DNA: TGTGCCAGCAGCGTAGGGACTAGCTCCTACAATGAGCAGTTCTTC

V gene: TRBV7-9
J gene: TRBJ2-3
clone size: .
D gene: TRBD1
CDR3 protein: CASSLGGDRNTDTQYF
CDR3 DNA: TGTGCCAGCAGCTTAGGAGGGGACAGGAACACAGATACGCAGTATTTT

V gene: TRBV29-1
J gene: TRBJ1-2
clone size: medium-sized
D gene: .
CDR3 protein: CSVQQNNYGYTF
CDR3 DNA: TGCAGCGTTCAACAGAATAACTATGGCTACACCTTC

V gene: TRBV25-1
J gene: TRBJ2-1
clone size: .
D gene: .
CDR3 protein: CASKGGSSYNEQFF
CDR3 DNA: TGTGCCAGCAAGGGGGGGAGCTCCTACAATGAGCAGTTCTTC

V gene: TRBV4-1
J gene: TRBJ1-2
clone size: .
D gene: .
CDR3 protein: CASSQDSWDIANYGYTF
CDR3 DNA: TGCGCCAGCAGCCAAGATAGTTGGGACATAGCTAACTATGGCTACACCTTC